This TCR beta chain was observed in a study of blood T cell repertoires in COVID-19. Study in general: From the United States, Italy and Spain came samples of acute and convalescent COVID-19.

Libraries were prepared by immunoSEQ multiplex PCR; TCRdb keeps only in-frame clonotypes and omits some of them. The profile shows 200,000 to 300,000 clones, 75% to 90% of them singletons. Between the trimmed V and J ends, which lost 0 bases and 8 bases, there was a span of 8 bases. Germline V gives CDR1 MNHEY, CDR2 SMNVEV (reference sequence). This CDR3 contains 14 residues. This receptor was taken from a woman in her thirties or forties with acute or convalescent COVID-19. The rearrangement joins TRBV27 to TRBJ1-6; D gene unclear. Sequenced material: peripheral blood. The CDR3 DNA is TGTGCCAGCAGTTTATCTCGACTGGATTCACCCCTCCACTTT. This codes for CASSLSRLDSPLHF.